Presented here are 32 T cell receptor beta chains from one specimen sequenced in a study of blood T cell repertoires in COVID-19. Using immunoSEQ multiplex PCR, the repertoire was profiled, and TCRdb retains in-frame clones only, with some absent. The table shows fewer than 350,000 clones, with around 90% occurring only once. The source material was peripheral blood. These receptors came from a woman aged 60-75 years with COVID-19, enrolled during active disease.

This chain uses TRBV6-5 with TRBJ1-3; the D is unclear. The CDR3 totals 14 residues. Trimming cost V 5 bases and J 0 bases, with 8 bases left between them. Per germline, CDR1 MNHEY and CDR2 SVGAGI. CDR3 nucleotides: TGTGCCAGCAGTCCAGTGCTCTCTGGAAACACCATATATTTT. Translating it yields CASSPVLSGNTIYF.

This clone has a handful of counts. The chain uses TRBV5-5 and TRBJ1-5; 7 nucleotides agree with TRBD1. Germline CDR1 and CDR2: SGHKS and YYEKEE (reference sequence). The CDR3 spans 14 residues. J was trimmed by 5 bases and V by 4 bases; bases with no gene match: 6. The CDR3 protein is CASSLQGPDQPQHF. In DNA, the CDR3 is TGTGCCAGCAGCCTACAGGGGCCCGATCAGCCCCAGCATTTT.

The chain joins TRBV28 to TRBJ1-2; D gene uncertain. Germline-derived CDR1 and CDR2 are MDHEN and SYDVKM. Trimming removed 5 bases at V and 1 base at J, with 11 bases between. The CDR3 is 14 amino acids. The CDR3 loop is CASSPRWFNYGYTF. DNA for the CDR3: TGTGCCAGCAGTCCACGGTGGTTTAACTATGGCTACACCTTC.

This clone has a single count. V is TRBV30 and J is TRBJ1-5; TRBD1 aligns across 9 bases. Germline V CDR1 and CDR2: GTSNPN, SVGIG (reference sequence). V lost 2 bases to trimming and J lost 10 bases; unmatched junction nucleotides: 9. The CDR3 contains 14 residues. The CDR3 sequence is CAWSLRDRVYPQHF. DNA of the CDR3: TGTGCCTGGAGTTTAAGGGACAGGGTATATCCCCAGCATTTT.

The genes are TRBV18 and TRBJ1-5; 8 bases map to TRBD1. This CDR3 has 15 residues. Trimming at V came to 6 bases and at J to 3 bases, leaving 7 bases not matched to a gene. Germline loops: CDR1 KGHSH, CDR2 LQKENI. The CDR3 nucleotides read TGTGCCAGCTCCCGAGGGACAGGTTACAATCAGCCCCAGCATTTT. This encodes CASSRGTGYNQPQHF.

The genes are TRBV27 and TRBJ1-5; 8 bases are shared with TRBD1. This CDR3 has 14 residues. The germline CDR1 and CDR2 sequences are MNHEY and SMNVEV (reference sequence). V lost 6 bases, J lost 2 bases, and 3 bases stayed unmatched. CDR3 loop: CASRDRGGNQPQHF. DNA for the CDR3: TGTGCCAGCAGAGACAGGGGAGGCAATCAGCCCCAGCATTTT.

V gene TRBV6-1 combines with J gene TRBJ1-6, with a weak D call TRBD1 (6 bases). V shed 2 bases and J shed 6 bases, with 11 bases lying between them. Germline CDR1 is MNHNS and CDR2 is SASEGT. The CDR3 length is 15 residues. This CDR3 is CASSEYRAGNSPLHF. CDR3 DNA sequence: TGTGCCAGCAGTGAATACAGGGCTGGTAATTCACCCCTCCACTTT.

The chain links TRBV9 to TRBJ2-7; possibly TRBD2 for D (7 bases). Germline V lookup: CDR1 SGDLS, CDR2 YYNGEE. Deletions cut 4 bases from V and 4 bases from J, with 21 bases between. There are 16 residues in the CDR3. The CDR3 loop reads CASSPQLRGAFYEQYF. DNA for the CDR3: TGTGCCAGCAGCCCCCAATTACGGGGGGCCTTTTACGAGCAGTACTTC.

V and J are TRBV7-2 and TRBJ1-2, with D perhaps TRBD1 (6 bases). Germline V lookup: CDR1 SGHTA, CDR2 FQGNSA. Trimming removed 3 bases from V and 5 bases from J, with 10 bases in between. CDR3 length: 13 amino acids. DNA for the CDR3: TGTGCCAGCAGCTTGGGGGCAGAATATGGCTACACCTTC. Residues: CASSLGAEYGYTF.

The sample holds a few counts of this clone. The CDR3 protein is CASIFPVGGGYTF. CDR3 sequence (DNA): TGTGCCAGCATTTTCCCGGTGGGGGGTGGCTACACCTTC. The J gene is TRBJ1-2, the V gene TRBV28, with a possible D match to TRBD1 (5 bases). The germline gives CDR1 MDHEN, CDR2 SYDVKM. The germline V and J ends were trimmed by 7 bases and 7 bases, with 16 bases remaining between them. The CDR3 spans 13 residues.

The chain carries TRBV6-5 and TRBJ2-5, with 10 positions matching TRBD2. V lost 9 bases, J lost 5 bases, and 12 bases stayed unmatched. CDR1 and CDR2 (germline): MNHEY, SVGAGI. The CDR3 is made up of 15 amino acids. The CDR3 DNA follows: TGTGCCAGTAGAGCGGGGGGGAGGGTATGGGAGACCCAGTACTTC. Encoded protein: CASRAGGRVWETQYF.

The chain recombines TRBV27 with TRBJ2-6; 12 nucleotides line up with TRBD1. The CDR3 covers 19 residues. Per the germline V gene, CDR1 is MNHEY and CDR2 is SMNVEV (reference sequence). Germline trimming cut 6 bases from V and 3 bases from J; bases unmatched to any gene: 12. In nucleotides, the CDR3 is TGTGCCAGCAGCTCTTACTTGGGACAGGGGGCGCGTGGGGCCAACGTCCTGACTTTC. This gives the protein CASSSYLGQGARGANVLTF.

The sample holds one count of this clone. The chain couples TRBV6-6 to TRBJ1-6, with 7 bases identical to TRBD1. This CDR3 region has 15 residues. The ends lost 5 bases at V and 10 bases at J; junction bases unmatched: 11. CDR1 is MNHNY and CDR2 is SVGAGI in the germline V gene (reference sequence). CDR3 nucleotides: TGTGCCAGCAGTAGACAGGGTAGTGTTGGATCACCCCTCCACTTT. This encodes CASSRQGSVGSPLHF.

The count of this clone is one. The chain has TRBV18 and TRBJ1-1; D gene uncertain. This CDR3 spans 13 amino acids. V lost 3 bases and J lost 6, with 11 bases in between. The V gene's germline CDR1 is KGHSH and CDR2 LQKENI. The CDR3 loop is CASSPRVNPEAFF. CDR3 DNA sequence: TGTGCCAGCTCACCTCGCGTTAACCCTGAAGCTTTCTTT.

V gene TRBV7-3 combines with J gene TRBJ2-2; TRBD1 might be the D (6 bases). V shed 2 bases and J shed 6 bases, with 19 bases lying between them. The germline V gene encodes CDR1 SGHTA and CDR2 FQGTGA. The CDR3 is 17 residues long. The CDR3 spells CASSLSPGASKPGELFF. CDR3 DNA: TGTGCCAGCAGCTTATCGCCAGGGGCATCGAAACCCGGGGAGCTGTTTTTT.

The rearrangement joins TRBV27 to TRBJ2-7; maybe TRBD2 (6 bases). CDR1 and CDR2 (germline): MNHEY, SMNVEV (reference sequence). V was pared by 5 bases and J by 2 bases, with 19 bases between. The CDR3 covers 16 residues. CDR3 in DNA: TGTGCCAGCAGTCCGCCTCGGGCGGGGCTCCCCTACGAGCAGTACTTC. Its translation: CASSPPRAGLPYEQYF.

The rearrangement uses TRBV28 and TRBJ1-5; tentative D call: TRBD1 (6 bases). Germline V lookup: CDR1 MDHEN, CDR2 SYDVKM. This CDR3 region has 14 residues. V lost 6 bases and J 3 bases, leaving 12 bases between the germline ends. CDR3 sequence (DNA): TGTGCCAGCAGAATCGGACAGCTCAATCAGCCCCAGCATTTT. Its protein product is CASRIGQLNQPQHF.

The chain is built from TRBV11-1 and TRBJ2-1; TRBD2 agrees at 10 bases. Germline CDR1 reads SGHAT; CDR2 reads FQDESV (reference sequence). Trimming at V came to 4 bases and at J to 6 bases, leaving 3 bases not matched to a gene. The CDR3 consists of 14 residues. The CDR3 nucleotides read TGTGCCAGCAGCTCCAGCGGGGGGGTCAATGAGCAGTTCTTC. This codes for CASSSSGGVNEQFF.

The chain is built from TRBV7-9 and TRBJ1-2, with D perhaps matching TRBD1 (6 bases). Germline CDR1 and CDR2: SEHNR and FQNEAQ (reference sequence). The CDR3 consists of 16 residues. V was clipped by 1 base and J by 2 bases, with 14 bases between them. The CDR3 nucleotides read TGTGCCAGCAGCTTAGACGGACAGTTCATCAACTATGGCTACACCTTC. This sequence encodes CASSLDGQFINYGYTF. Complete variable domain (other parts from reference TRBV7-9 and TRBJ1-2): DTGVSQNPRHKITKRGQNVTFRCDPISEHNRLYWYRQTLGQGPEFLTYFQNEAQLEKSRLLSDRFSAERPKGSFSTLEIQRTEQGDSAMYLCASSLDGQFINYGYTFGSGTRLTVV.

The J gene is TRBJ1-6, the V gene TRBV5-1, with D possibly being TRBD1 (6 bases). This CDR3 comprises 15 residues. Germline CDR1 and CDR2: SGHRS and YFSETQ. V lost 4 bases to trimming and J lost 4 bases, with 12 bases between them. CDR3 bases: TGCGCCAGCAGCCCGTTGGACAGATATAATTCACCCCTCCACTTT. This gives the protein CASSPLDRYNSPLHF.

The rearrangement joins TRBV2 to TRBJ1-6, with a tentative D call TRBD1 (6 bases). Trimming left V 4 bases short and J 10 bases short, with 17 bases between. Germline V gene data show CDR1 as SNHLY and CDR2 as FYNNEI. This CDR3 contains 15 residues. The CDR3 DNA reads TGTGCCAGCAGTGTTAACAGGGCAAGCGGATCACCCCTCCACTTT. This sequence encodes CASSVNRASGSPLHF.

CDR3 loop: CASSQPIGDTGELFF. CDR3 sequence (DNA): TGTGCCAGCAGCCAACCGATCGGGGACACCGGGGAGCTGTTTTTT. V gene TRBV3-1 (or the pseudogene TRBV3-2) combines with J gene TRBJ2-2; TRBD2 might be the D (5 bases). CDR1 is LGHDT and CDR2 is YNNKEL in the germline V gene (reference sequence). Trimming took off 2 bases at V and 3 bases at J, with 10 bases between the two ends. This CDR3 comprises 15 residues.

The CDR3 loop is CASSSSGYNEQFF. The CDR3 nucleotides are TGTGCCAGTAGTTCTAGCGGATACAATGAGCAGTTCTTC. The chain uses TRBV19 and TRBJ2-1, with 7 bases matching TRBD2. The length of the CDR3 is 13 residues. J was trimmed by 4 bases and V by 5 bases; bases with no gene match: 2. Germline V gives CDR1 LNHDA, CDR2 SQIVND (reference sequence).

The chain employs TRBV6-2 or TRBV6-3 and TRBJ1-1; D is uncertain. The length of the CDR3 is 14 residues. Germline assignment: CDR1 MNHEY and CDR2 SVGEGT. The V end lost 0 bases, the J end lost 4 bases, and 9 bases lay between the germline ends. The CDR3 protein is CASSYSKGSTEAFF. DNA for the CDR3: TGTGCCAGCAGTTACTCGAAAGGGAGCACTGAAGCTTTCTTT.

The J gene is TRBJ1-4, the V gene TRBV7-9, with D hard to call. Germline V lookup: CDR1 SEHNR, CDR2 FQNEAQ (reference sequence). The CDR3 covers 14 residues. Trimming pared 5 bases from V and 3 bases from J, leaving 10 bases between. The CDR3 nucleotides are TGTGCCAGCAGCACCCCTAGACCTAATGAAAAACTGTTTTTT. It codes for CASSTPRPNEKLFF.

This clone was observed a few times. The chain has TRBV13 and TRBJ1-2, with 8 positions matching TRBD1. V shed 8 bases and J 3 bases; nucleotides not matched to a gene: 8. Germline CDR1 and CDR2: PRHDT and FYEKMQ (reference sequence). The CDR3 consists of 14 residues. The CDR3 DNA sequence: TGTGCCAGCTACTTTACAGGGGGGGACTATGGCTACACCTTC. This sequence encodes CASYFTGGDYGYTF.

This chain connects TRBV3-1 (or the pseudogene TRBV3-2) to TRBJ2-5, with 7 bases lining up with TRBD2. V lost 0 bases and J lost 5; bases outside the gene matches: 12. The CDR3 is made up of 17 amino acids. CDR1 is LGHDT, CDR2 YNNKEL, per germline (reference sequence). The CDR3 region is CASSQEIWTGGGETQYF. In DNA, the CDR3 is TGTGCCAGCAGCCAAGAAATTTGGACGGGGGGTGGGGAGACCCAGTACTTC.

The V call is TRBV3-1 (or the pseudogene TRBV3-2), the J call TRBJ2-1; D is possibly TRBD1 (6 bases). Between the trimmed V and J ends, which lost 3 bases and 8 bases, there was a span of 20 bases. Germline CDR1 LGHDT, CDR2 YNNKEL (reference sequence). The CDR3 consists of 16 residues. The CDR3 protein is CASSHEPGHTRDEQFF. CDR3 sequence (DNA): TGTGCCAGCAGCCACGAACCGGGACACACACGGGATGAGCAGTTCTTC.

This chain uses TRBV6-5 with TRBJ1-3; D is possibly TRBD1 (5 bases). This CDR3 region has 15 residues. The V gene lost 2 bases and the J gene lost 4 bases, with 12 bases spanning the gap. Per the germline V gene, CDR1 is MNHEY and CDR2 is SVGAGI. The DNA for the CDR3 is TGTGCCAGCAGTTACAGGGGTCGGCCAGGAAACACCATATATTTT. It translates to CASSYRGRPGNTIYF.

The chain links TRBV19 to TRBJ2-1; 9 nucleotides line up with TRBD1. The CDR3 loop spans 15 amino acids. CDR1 and CDR2 from the germline V gene are LNHDA and SQIVND (reference sequence). The V segment lost 4 bases and the J segment 2 bases; nucleotides outside the gene matches: 3. The DNA for the CDR3 is TGTGCCAGTAGTACGGACAGGGGTGCCTACAATGAGCAGTTCTTC. It encodes CASSTDRGAYNEQFF.

This chain links TRBV5-1 with TRBJ1-1, with D maybe TRBD1 (6 bases). Germline V gene lookup returns CDR1 SGHRS and CDR2 YFSETQ. CDR3 length: 14 amino acids. V dropped 0 bases and J dropped 3 bases, with 9 bases sitting between them. The CDR3: CASSLGGTHTEAFF. The CDR3 DNA reads as TGCGCCAGCAGCTTGGGTGGGACACACACTGAAGCTTTCTTT.

The rearrangement uses TRBV18 and TRBJ2-7, with D perhaps matching TRBD1 (5 bases). This CDR3 contains 13 residues. V dropped 3 bases and J dropped 5 bases, with 11 bases sitting between them. Germline assignment: CDR1 KGHSH and CDR2 LQKENI. The CDR3 loop reads CASSPWAGNEQYF. DNA of the CDR3: TGTGCCAGCTCACCGTGGGCAGGGAACGAGCAGTACTTC.